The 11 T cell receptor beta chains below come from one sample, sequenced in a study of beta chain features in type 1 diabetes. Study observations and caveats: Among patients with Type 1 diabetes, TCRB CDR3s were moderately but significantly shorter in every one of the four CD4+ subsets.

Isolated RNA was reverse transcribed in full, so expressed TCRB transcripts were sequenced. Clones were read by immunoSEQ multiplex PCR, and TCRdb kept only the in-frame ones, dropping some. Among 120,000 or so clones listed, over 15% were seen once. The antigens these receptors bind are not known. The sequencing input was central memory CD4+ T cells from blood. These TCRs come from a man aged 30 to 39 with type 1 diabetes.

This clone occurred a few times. The CDR3 DNA sequence: TGCAGCGTTGGGGGGACAACTCTCCGGGAGACCCAGTACTTC. Protein: CSVGGTTLRETQYF. The V gene is TRBV29-1, the J gene TRBJ2-5; a possible D gene is TRBD1 (6 bases). The CDR3 spans 14 residues. V was cut by 4 bases and J by 5 bases, with 17 bases left in between. Germline V gene data show CDR1 as SQVTM and CDR2 as ANQGSEA.

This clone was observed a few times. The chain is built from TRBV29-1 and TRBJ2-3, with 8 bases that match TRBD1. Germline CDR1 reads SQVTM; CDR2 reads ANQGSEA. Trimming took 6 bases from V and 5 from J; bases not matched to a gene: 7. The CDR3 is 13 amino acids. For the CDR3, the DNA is TGCAGCGTGACGACAGGGGCGGAAGATACGCAGTATTTT. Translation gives CSVTTGAEDTQYF.

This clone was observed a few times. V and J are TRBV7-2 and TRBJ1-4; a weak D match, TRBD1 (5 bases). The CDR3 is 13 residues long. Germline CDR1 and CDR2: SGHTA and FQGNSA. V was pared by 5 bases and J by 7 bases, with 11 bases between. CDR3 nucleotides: TGTGCCAGCAGCGGACAAAGGGGTGAAAAACTGTTTTTT. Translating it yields CASSGQRGEKLFF.

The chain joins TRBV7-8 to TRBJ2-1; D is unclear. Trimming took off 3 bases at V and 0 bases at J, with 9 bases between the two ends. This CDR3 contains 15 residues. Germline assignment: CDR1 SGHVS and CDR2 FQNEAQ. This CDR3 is CASSFQPRSYNEQFF. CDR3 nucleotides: TGTGCCAGCAGCTTTCAACCTCGCTCCTACAATGAGCAGTTCTTC.

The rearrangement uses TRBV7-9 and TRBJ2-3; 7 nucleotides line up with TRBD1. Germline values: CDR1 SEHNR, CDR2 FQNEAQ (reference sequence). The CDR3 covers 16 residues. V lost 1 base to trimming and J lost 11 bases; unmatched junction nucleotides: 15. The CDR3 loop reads CASSLGLDSAAGGQYF. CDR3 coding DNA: TGTGCCAGCAGCTTAGGGTTGGACAGTGCCGCAGGGGGGCAGTATTTT.

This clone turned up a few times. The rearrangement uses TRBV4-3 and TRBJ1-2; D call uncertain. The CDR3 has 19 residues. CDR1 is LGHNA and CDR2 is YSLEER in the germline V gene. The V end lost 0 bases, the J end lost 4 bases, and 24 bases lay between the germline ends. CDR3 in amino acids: CASSQEFIAGEGTFYGYTF. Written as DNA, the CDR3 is TGCGCCAGCAGCCAAGAGTTTATCGCAGGAGAGGGAACCTTCTATGGCTACACCTTC.

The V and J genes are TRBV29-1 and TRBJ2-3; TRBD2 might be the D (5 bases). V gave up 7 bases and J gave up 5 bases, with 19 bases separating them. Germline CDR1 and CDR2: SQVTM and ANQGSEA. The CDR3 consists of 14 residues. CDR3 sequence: CSAPENYGEDTQYF. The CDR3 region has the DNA TGCAGCGCCCCGGAGAACTACGGGGAAGATACGCAGTATTTT.

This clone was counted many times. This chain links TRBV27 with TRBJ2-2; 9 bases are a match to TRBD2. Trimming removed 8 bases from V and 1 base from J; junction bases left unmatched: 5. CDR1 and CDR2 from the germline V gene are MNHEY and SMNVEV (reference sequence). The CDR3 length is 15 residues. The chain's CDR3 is CASLNSGGNTGELFF. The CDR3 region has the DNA TGTGCCAGCCTAAATAGCGGGGGGAACACCGGGGAGCTGTTTTTT.

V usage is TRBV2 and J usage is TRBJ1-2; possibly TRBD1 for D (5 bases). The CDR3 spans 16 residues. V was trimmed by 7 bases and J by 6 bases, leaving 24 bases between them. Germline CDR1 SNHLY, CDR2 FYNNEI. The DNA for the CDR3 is TGTGCCAGCACCATCTACGGGGGACCGGGACTCAATGGCTACACCTTC. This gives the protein CASTIYGGPGLNGYTF.

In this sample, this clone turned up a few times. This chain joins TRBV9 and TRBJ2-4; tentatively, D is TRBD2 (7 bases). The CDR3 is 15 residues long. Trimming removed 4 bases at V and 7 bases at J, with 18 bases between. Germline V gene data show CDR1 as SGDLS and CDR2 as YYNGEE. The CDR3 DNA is TGTGCCAGCAGCAATGGGGGGGCCCTGGCTAACATTCAGTACTTC. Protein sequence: CASSNGGALANIQYF.

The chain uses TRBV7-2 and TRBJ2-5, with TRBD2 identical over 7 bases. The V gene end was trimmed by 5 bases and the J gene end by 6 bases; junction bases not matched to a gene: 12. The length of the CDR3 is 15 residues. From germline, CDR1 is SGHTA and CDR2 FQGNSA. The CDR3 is CASSLTGGDKKTQYF. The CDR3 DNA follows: TGTGCCAGCAGCCTGACTGGGGGGGATAAGAAGACCCAGTACTTC.